The 15 T cell receptor beta chains below come from one sample, sequenced in a study of the immune and genomic landscape of osteosarcoma. Sequenced by immunoSEQ multiplex PCR; TCRdb stores in-frame clones only, minus some. The sample lists approximately 1,300 clones; approximately 74% were seen once. Sequenced: tumor tissue from a local recurrence in the skull. Receptor source: a man in his late teens or twenties with osteosarcoma.

The J gene is TRBJ1-1, the V gene TRBV6-1, with D possibly matching TRBD1 (5 bases). The V end was cut by 2 bases, the J end by 1 base, with 8 bases between. CDR3 length: 14 amino acids. Germline assignment: CDR1 MNHNS and CDR2 SASEGT. CDR3 in DNA: TGTGCCAGCAGTGAAAAGACAGAGAACACTGAAGCTTTCTTT. Translating it yields CASSEKTENTEAFF.

CDR3 bases: TGTGCCAGCTCACCACAGGACAGGGGTAATTCACCCCTCCACTTT. This sequence encodes CASSPQDRGNSPLHF. The chain recombines TRBV18 with TRBJ1-6; 9 bases fit TRBD1. The CDR3 totals 15 residues. Germline V gene sequence: CDR1 KGHSH, CDR2 LQKENI. Losses at the gene ends were 1 base for V and 6 bases for J; bases not matched to a gene: 1.

This chain links TRBV2 with TRBJ1-3; tentatively, D is TRBD1 (5 bases). The CDR3 has 16 residues. Trimming shortened V by 1 base and J by 0 bases, and 10 bases separated the two germline ends. Germline loops: CDR1 SNHLY, CDR2 FYNNEI. DNA for the CDR3: TGTGCCAGCAGTGAAGAACACAGGATCTCTGGAAACACCATATATTTT. Translating gives CASSEEHRISGNTIYF. Full variable domain (outside the CDR3, taken from reference TRBV2 and TRBJ1-3): EPEVTQTPSHQVTQMGQEVILRCVPISNHLYFYWYRQILGQKVEFLVSFYNNEISEKSEIFDDQFSVERPDGSNFTLKIRSTKLEDSAMYFCASSEEHRISGNTIYFGEGSWLTVV.

The rearrangement joins TRBV6-1 to TRBJ1-4; 9 positions match TRBD1. Germline loops: CDR1 MNHNS, CDR2 SASEGT. The CDR3 runs 14 residues. V shed 3 bases and J 7 bases; nucleotides not matched to a gene: 3. CDR3 in DNA: TGTGCCAGCAGTGAGGGACAGGGTTTTGAAAAACTGTTTTTT. This gives the protein CASSEGQGFEKLFF.

The rearrangement joins TRBV5-4 to TRBJ2-1; 7 bases are a match to TRBD1. This CDR3 comprises 15 residues. CDR1 is SGHNT, CDR2 YYREEE, per germline (reference sequence). Trimming removed 4 bases from V and 7 bases from J; junction bases left unmatched: 11. The DNA for the CDR3 is TGTGCCAGCAGCCGAGGCGACAGGGTAGAAAATGAGCAGTTCTTC. Translated: CASSRGDRVENEQFF. The whole variable domain, filled in from reference TRBV5-4 and TRBJ2-1, reads ETGVTQSPTHLIKTRGQQVTLRCSSQSGHNTVSWYQQALGQGPQFIFQYYREEENGRGNFPPRFSGLQFPNYSSELNVNALELDDSALYLCASSRGDRVENEQFFGPGTRLTVL.

The chain uses TRBV10-3 and TRBJ2-2; 8 nucleotides agree with TRBD1. The ends lost 0 bases at V and 8 bases at J; junction bases unmatched: 2. Per germline, CDR1 ENHRY and CDR2 SYGVKD. The CDR3 has 14 amino acids. The CDR3 nucleotides are TGTGCCATCAGTGAGTCGACAGGGGATGGGGAGCTGTTTTTT. This gives the protein CAISESTGDGELFF.

The CDR3 protein is CATSPHGEDNSYGYTF. As DNA, the CDR3 is TGTGCCACCAGCCCCCACGGGGAGGACAACTCCTATGGCTACACCTTC. The rearrangement uses TRBV15 and TRBJ1-2, with D perhaps matching TRBD1 (5 bases). The length of the CDR3 is 16 residues. Germline V gene data show CDR1 as LNHNV and CDR2 as YYDKDF (reference sequence). Trimming pared 5 bases from V and 4 bases from J, leaving 20 bases between. Full variable domain (rest looked up from reference TRBV15 and TRBJ1-2): DAMVIQNPRYQVTQFGKPVTLSCSQTLNHNVMYWYQQKSSQAPKLLFHYYDKDFNNEADTPDNFQSRRPNTSFCFLDIRSPGLGDTAMYLCATSPHGEDNSYGYTFGSGTRLTVV.

V and J are TRBV11-2 and TRBJ2-3; TRBD1 matches 7 bases. The V and J ends lost 1 base and 1 base, in that order; junction bases with no gene match: 5. The CDR3 spans 16 residues. The germline V gene encodes CDR1 SGHAT and CDR2 FQNNGV. CDR3 protein: CASSLVGGAGTDTQYF. In nucleotides, the CDR3 is TGTGCCAGCAGCTTAGTAGGGGGCGCTGGCACAGATACGCAGTATTTT. Variable domain in full (rest from reference TRBV11-2 and TRBJ2-3): EAGVAQSPRYKIIEKRQSVAFWCNPISGHATLYWYQQILGQGPKLLIQFQNNGVVDDSQLPKDRFSAERLKGVDSTLKIQPAKLEDSAVYLCASSLVGGAGTDTQYFGPGTRLTVL.

The chain couples TRBV5-1 to TRBJ2-5; TRBD2 matches 12 bases. With V trimmed by 0 bases and J by 3 bases, 9 bases remained unmatched. The CDR3 length is 18 residues. Germline CDR1 and CDR2: SGHRS and YFSETQ. The CDR3 DNA sequence: TGCGCCAGCAGCTTGGTGGCTAGCGGGGGGGAATTAAAAGAGACCCAGTACTTC. Its protein is CASSLVASGGELKETQYF.

The CDR3 region is CASSNRGASNFDSYNEQFF. The CDR3 bases are TGTGCCAGTTCTAACCGAGGGGCTAGCAACTTCGACTCCTACAATGAGCAGTTCTTC. The chain combines TRBV19 with TRBJ2-1; D assignment may be TRBD1 or TRBD2 (5 bases each). Germline V gene lookup returns CDR1 LNHDA and CDR2 SQIVND (reference sequence). This CDR3 is 19 amino acids long. With 8 bases removed from V and 0 bases from J, the gap between germline ends came to 26 bases.

The rearrangement uses TRBV11-2 and TRBJ2-2, with a tentative D call TRBD1 (5 bases). Germline assignment: CDR1 SGHAT and CDR2 FQNNGV. The CDR3 sequence is 16 residues long. V was clipped by 5 bases and J by 0 bases, with 13 bases between them. The chain's CDR3 is CASSPSSRANTGELFF. The CDR3 DNA sequence: TGTGCCAGCAGCCCCTCCAGCAGGGCGAACACCGGGGAGCTGTTTTTT.

This rearrangement joins TRBV5-1 to TRBJ1-1, with a possible D match to TRBD1 (5 bases). Trimming shortened V by 6 bases and J by 4 bases, and 13 bases separated the two germline ends. This CDR3 is 13 amino acids long. The V gene's germline CDR1 is SGHRS and CDR2 YFSETQ. For the CDR3, the DNA is TGCGCCAGCACTCGGGGCGCGGGCACTGAAGCTTTCTTT. Its protein is CASTRGAGTEAFF.

This clone has a single count. The chain uses TRBV19 and TRBJ2-2, with D unclear. Trimming took off 4 bases at V and 0 bases at J, with 12 bases between the two ends. Germline-derived CDR1 and CDR2 are LNHDA and SQIVND (reference sequence). The CDR3 contains 16 residues. The CDR3 nucleotides read TGTGCCAGTAGTACCCCCGTCGTGGCGAACACCGGGGAGCTGTTTTTT. Its protein is CASSTPVVANTGELFF.

The rearrangement uses TRBV5-5 and TRBJ1-2; TRBD1 matches at 7 bases. With 4 bases clipped from V and 4 bases from J, the junction kept 13 bases outside the gene matches. The CDR3 totals 16 residues. The V gene's germline CDR1 is SGHKS and CDR2 YYEKEE (reference sequence). The CDR3 DNA is TGTGCCAGCAGCCCCCAACGCGGGCAGGGGGGCTATGGCTACACCTTC. This codes for CASSPQRGQGGYGYTF.

This clone was seen a few times. The V gene is TRBV5-1, the J gene TRBJ2-7, with 7 bases that match TRBD2. J gave up 3 bases and V 0 bases, and 6 bases lay outside the gene matches. Germline values: CDR1 SGHRS, CDR2 YFSETQ. The CDR3 length is 15 residues. In nucleotides, the CDR3 is TGCGCCAGCAGCTTGGTAGGGACTACAGACTACGAGCAGTACTTC. Translating gives CASSLVGTTDYEQYF.